This T cell receptor beta chain was recovered during a study of shared clonotypes between healthy human individuals. Overall study findings and caveats: Having only a few donors restricted how much genetic and exposure-history diversity was captured.

Profiling relied on immunoSEQ multiplex PCR, and the TCRdb table lists in-frame clones only, not all of them. The profile covers about 380,000 clones, with 90% to 97% appearing a single time and about 0.34% taken by the ten largest. As for this clone: No antigen is known for it.

With 2 bases removed from V and 0 bases from J, the gap between germline ends came to 11 bases. The germline V gene has CDR1 KGHSH and CDR2 LQKENI. This CDR3 is 17 amino acids long. The chain employs TRBV18 and TRBJ2-6; a weak D match, TRBD2 (6 bases). The sequencing sample was made of memory CD8+ T cells sorted from blood. The sample's subset: CD45RO+ cells pooled with CCR7-negative TemRA cells. The TCR comes from a man aged 30-40 years in good health. The CDR3 reads CASSPRMGGSGANVLTF. The CDR3 region has the DNA TGTGCCAGCTCACCAAGGATGGGGGGCTCTGGGGCCAACGTCCTGACTTTC.